This T cell receptor (beta chain) emerged from a study of control samples from healthy donors and cancer patients (dated by TCRdb to about 2020). This clone came up a few times. The clone's antigen remains unknown. The input lacks base qualities; no much larger clone sits a single base away. The library was prepared using the immunoSEQ multiplex PCR assay. TCRdb stores this immuneACCESS table with in-frame sequences only. Part of the clones is absent; in the studies checked, under half of the shortfall reflects unresolved V genes, and no reason is known for the rest. The table for this sample lists over 200,000 clones; roughly 87% of them were counted only once. The ten largest clones capture roughly 15% of the sample. The source of this sequence is a woman in her fifties or sixties with lung cancer. Material for sequencing was PBMCs.

The DNA sequence follows: TGTGCCAGCAGTCCCCTCGGGCCCGCTGGGACCACCATATATTTT. Translated, this gives CASSPLGPAGTTIYF. The sequence links TRBV6-2 or TRBV6-3 to TRBJ1-3, with a tentative D gene TRBD1 over 5 matching bases. CDR3 length: 15 amino acids, cysteine to phenylalanine. Only CDR3 DNA remains: 45 bases, in frame from the first base. CDR1 MNHEY and CDR2 SVGEGT were looked up in the germline V gene. The V and J ends are trimmed by 5 bases and 9 bases, leaving 20 bases between them.